Listed below are T cell receptor beta chains from one sample, sequenced in a study of blood T cell repertoires in COVID-19. Only in-frame clones appear in the TCRdb table, and some are missing; sequencing was by immunoSEQ multiplex PCR. The table lists approximately 180,000 clones, 70% to 90% of them singletons. The sequenced material came from peripheral blood. All receptors derive from a human donor with active or convalescent COVID-19. The donor label of this sample is uncertain. The CDR3 runs from the conserved cysteine through the conserved F or W. D genes are given only for firm matches. Some rows have no size entry. The others give once, few or many, or a class for an expanded clone.

CDR3,DNA,J,D,size,V
CSASPGTGSGYTF,TGCAGTGCTAGTCCCGGGACAGGGAGTGGCTACACCTTC,TRBJ1-2,TRBD1,few,TRBV20-1
CASSLRQGNGNTIYF,TGTGCCAGCAGCCTTAGACAGGGGAATGGAAACACCATATATTTT,TRBJ1-3,TRBD1,-,TRBV28
CASSYTRGDTEAFF,TGTGCCAGCAGTTATACACGGGGGGACACTGAAGCTTTCTTT,TRBJ1-1,-,-,TRBV6-5
CASSSEAAEAFF,TGTGCCAGCAGCTCAGAGGCAGCTGAAGCTTTCTTT,TRBJ1-1,-,many,TRBV7-9
CASSPDRGRTGELFF,TGTGCCAGCTCACCTGACAGGGGGCGGACCGGGGAGCTGTTTTTT,TRBJ2-2,TRBD1,-,TRBV18
CASSLERANYGYTF,TGTGCCAGCAGCTTAGAACGAGCTAACTATGGCTACACCTTC,TRBJ1-2,-,-,TRBV7-3
CASSPTTGGDPGEQYF,TGTGCCAGCAGCCCAACGACAGGGGGCGACCCAGGAGAGCAGTACTTC,TRBJ2-7,TRBD1,-,TRBV7-2
CASSVLNPGTRLGDTQYF,TGTGCCAGCAGTGTATTAAATCCCGGGACTAGATTAGGTGATACGCAGTATTTT,TRBJ2-3,TRBD2,-,TRBV2
CATFRGRLTGELFF,TGTGCCACTTTCAGGGGGCGCCTCACCGGGGAGCTGTTTTTT,TRBJ2-2,TRBD1,-,TRBV28
CASSLEWPLAFF,TGTGCCAGCAGCTTGGAGTGGCCCCTTGCTTTCTTT,TRBJ1-1,-,-,TRBV5-8
CASRAGDGYTF,TGTGCCAGCCGGGCAGGGGATGGCTACACCTTC,TRBJ1-2,-,-,TRBV9
CASTSTGGTEAFF,TGTGCCAGCACCAGTACAGGGGGCACTGAAGCTTTCTTT,TRBJ1-1,TRBD1,-,TRBV6-5
CASSGRDNYGYTF,TGTGCCAGCAGCGGCCGGGATAACTATGGCTACACCTTC,TRBJ1-2,-,-,TRBV9
CASSLEVVGSYEQYF,TGTGCCAGCAGCTTAGAAGTTGTGGGCAGCTACGAGCAGTACTTC,TRBJ2-7,-,-,TRBV7-2